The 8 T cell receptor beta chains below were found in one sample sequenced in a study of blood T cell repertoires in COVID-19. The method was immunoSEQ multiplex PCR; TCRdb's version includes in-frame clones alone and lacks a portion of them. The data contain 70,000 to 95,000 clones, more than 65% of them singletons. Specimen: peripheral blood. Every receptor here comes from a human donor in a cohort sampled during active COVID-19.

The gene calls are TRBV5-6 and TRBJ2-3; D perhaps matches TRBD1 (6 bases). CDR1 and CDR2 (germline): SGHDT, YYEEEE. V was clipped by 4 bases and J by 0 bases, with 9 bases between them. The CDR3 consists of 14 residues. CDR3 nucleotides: TGTGCCAGCAGCGCCGGACAGAGCACAGATACGCAGTATTTT. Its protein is CASSAGQSTDTQYF. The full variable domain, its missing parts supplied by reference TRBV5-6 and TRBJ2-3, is DAGVTQSPTHLIKTRGQQVTLRCSPKSGHDTVSWYQQALGQGPQFIFQYYEEEERQRGNFPDRFSGHQFPNYSSELNVNALLLGDSALYLCASSAGQSTDTQYFGPGTRLTVL.

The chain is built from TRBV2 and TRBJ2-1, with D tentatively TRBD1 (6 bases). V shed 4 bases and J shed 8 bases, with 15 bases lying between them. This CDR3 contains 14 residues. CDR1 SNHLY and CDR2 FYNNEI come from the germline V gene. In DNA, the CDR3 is TGTGCCAGCAGTGCTACTTACAGGGACCATGAGCAGTTCTTC. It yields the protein CASSATYRDHEQFF.

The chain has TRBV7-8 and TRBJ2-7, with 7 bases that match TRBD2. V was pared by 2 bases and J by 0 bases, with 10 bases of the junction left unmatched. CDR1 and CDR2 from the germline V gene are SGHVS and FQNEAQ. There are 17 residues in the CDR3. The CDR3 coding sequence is TGTGCCAGCAGCTTAAGTCTGGCTAGCGGACTCTCCTACGAGCAGTACTTC. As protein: CASSLSLASGLSYEQYF.

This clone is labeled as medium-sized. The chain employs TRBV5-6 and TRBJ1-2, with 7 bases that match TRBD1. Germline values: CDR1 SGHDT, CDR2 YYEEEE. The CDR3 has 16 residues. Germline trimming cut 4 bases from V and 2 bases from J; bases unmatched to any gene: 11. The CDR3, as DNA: TGTGCCAGCAGCAAGGATAGGACAGGCACCAACTATGGCTACACCTTC. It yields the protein CASSKDRTGTNYGYTF. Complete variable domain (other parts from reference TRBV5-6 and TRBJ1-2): DAGVTQSPTHLIKTRGQQVTLRCSPKSGHDTVSWYQQALGQGPQFIFQYYEEEERQRGNFPDRFSGHQFPNYSSELNVNALLLGDSALYLCASSKDRTGTNYGYTFGSGTRLTVV.

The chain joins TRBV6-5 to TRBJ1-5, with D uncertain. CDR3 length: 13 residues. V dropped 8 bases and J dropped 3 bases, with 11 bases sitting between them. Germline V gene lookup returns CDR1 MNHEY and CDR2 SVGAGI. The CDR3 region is CASAERANQPQHF. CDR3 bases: TGTGCCAGCGCGGAGCGCGCCAATCAGCCCCAGCATTTT.

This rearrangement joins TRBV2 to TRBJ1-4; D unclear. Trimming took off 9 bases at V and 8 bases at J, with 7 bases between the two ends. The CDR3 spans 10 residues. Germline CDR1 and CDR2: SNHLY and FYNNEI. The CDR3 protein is CASRVEKLFF. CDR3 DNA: TGTGCCAGTAGAGTAGAAAAACTGTTTTTT.

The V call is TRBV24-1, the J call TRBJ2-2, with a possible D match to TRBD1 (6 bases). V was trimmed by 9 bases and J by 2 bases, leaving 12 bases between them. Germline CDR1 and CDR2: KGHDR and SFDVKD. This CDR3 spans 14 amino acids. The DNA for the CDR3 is TGTGCCACCCAGAAAGGGGGAAACACCGGGGAGCTGTTTTTT. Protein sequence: CATQKGGNTGELFF.

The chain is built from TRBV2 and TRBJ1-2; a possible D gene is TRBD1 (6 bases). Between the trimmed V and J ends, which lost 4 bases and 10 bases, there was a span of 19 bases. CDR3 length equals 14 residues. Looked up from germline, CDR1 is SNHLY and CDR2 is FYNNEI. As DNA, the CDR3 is TGTGCCAGCAGTGTAAACAGGGTTGCGGGTTACTACACCTTC. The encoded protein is CASSVNRVAGYYTF.